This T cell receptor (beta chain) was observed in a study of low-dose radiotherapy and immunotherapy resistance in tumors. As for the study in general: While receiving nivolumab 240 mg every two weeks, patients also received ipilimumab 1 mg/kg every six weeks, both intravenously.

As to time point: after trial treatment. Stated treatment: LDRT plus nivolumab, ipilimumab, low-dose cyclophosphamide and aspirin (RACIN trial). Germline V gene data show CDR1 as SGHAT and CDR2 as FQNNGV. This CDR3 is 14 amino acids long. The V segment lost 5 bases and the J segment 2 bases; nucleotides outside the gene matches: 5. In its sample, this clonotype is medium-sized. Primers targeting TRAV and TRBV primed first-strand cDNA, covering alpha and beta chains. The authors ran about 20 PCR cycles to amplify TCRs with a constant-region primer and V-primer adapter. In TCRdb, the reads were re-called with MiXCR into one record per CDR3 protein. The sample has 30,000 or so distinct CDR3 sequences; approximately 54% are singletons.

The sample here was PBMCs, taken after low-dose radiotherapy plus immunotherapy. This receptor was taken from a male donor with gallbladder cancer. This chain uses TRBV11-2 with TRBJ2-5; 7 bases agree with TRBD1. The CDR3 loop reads CASSPGQSQETQYF. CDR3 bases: TGTGCCAGCAGCCCGGGACAGAGTCAAGAGACCCAGTACTTC.